This passage covers 4 T cell receptor beta chains from one sample sequenced in a study of response to subunit inactivated influenza vaccine. From the RT-PCR reads, TCRdb called clonotypes with MiXCR, one entry per CDR3 protein. Of 250,000 to 350,000 distinct CDR3 sequences listed, 20% to 25% are singletons. The sequences come from PBMCs from blood, collected less than 22 months after vaccination. All receptors come from a man aged 50 to 69 who received an inactivated influenza vaccine.

This clonotype has at least ten counts. The rearrangement joins TRBV12-3 or TRBV12-4 to TRBJ2-5; D possibly matches TRBD1 or TRBD2 (5 bases each). The CDR3 has 12 residues. V was trimmed by 5 bases and J by 5 bases, leaving 9 bases between them. CDR3 bases: TGTGCCAGCAGTAGGGGACCTGAGACCCAGTACTTC. This encodes CASSRGPETQYF.

The gene calls are TRBV30 and TRBJ1-2; TRBD1 matches 10 bases. V lost 7 bases and J lost 4; bases outside the gene matches: 15. This CDR3 spans 16 amino acids. Germline V gene data show CDR1 as GTSNPN and CDR2 as SVGIG (reference sequence). This CDR3 reads CASQFPNRDRGYGYTF. CDR3 nucleotides: TGTGCCTCCCAATTCCCCAACCGGGACAGGGGCTATGGCTACACCTTC.

CDR3 loop: CASSNSGGDYGYTF. CDR3 bases: TGTGCCAGCAGTAATTCCGGGGGGGACTATGGCTACACCTTC. The gene calls are TRBV28 and TRBJ1-2; the D gene is possibly TRBD1 (5 bases). Germline V CDR1 and CDR2: MDHEN, SYDVKM. The CDR3 is 14 amino acids. Trimming removed 5 bases at V and 3 bases at J, with 13 bases between.

Only a few counts were recorded for this clonotype. The chain links TRBV6-5 to TRBJ2-1; 10 nucleotides line up with TRBD2. V lost 4 bases, J lost 7 bases, and 10 bases stayed unmatched. Germline V CDR1 and CDR2: MNHEY, SVGAGI. There are 16 residues in the CDR3. The CDR3 sequence: CASSSKPGLALNEQFF. CDR3 in DNA: TGTGCCAGCAGTTCCAAACCGGGACTAGCGCTAAATGAGCAGTTCTTC.